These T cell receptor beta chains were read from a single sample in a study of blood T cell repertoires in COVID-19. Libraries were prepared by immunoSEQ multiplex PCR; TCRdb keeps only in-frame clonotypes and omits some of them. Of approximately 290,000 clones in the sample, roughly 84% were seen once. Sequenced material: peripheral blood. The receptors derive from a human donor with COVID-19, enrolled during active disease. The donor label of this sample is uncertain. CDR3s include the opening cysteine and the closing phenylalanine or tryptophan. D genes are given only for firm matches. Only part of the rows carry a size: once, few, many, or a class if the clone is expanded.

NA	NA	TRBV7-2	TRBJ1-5	CASSFIGGQPQHF	TGTGCCAGCAGCTTCATCGGGGGTCAGCCCCAGCATTTT
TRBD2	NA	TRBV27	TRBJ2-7	CASGDGREWYEQYF	TGTGCCAGCGGCGATGGGCGGGAGTGGTACGAGCAGTACTTC
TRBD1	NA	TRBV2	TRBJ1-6	CASSEATGGLGSPLHF	TGTGCCAGCAGTGAGGCCACAGGGGGCTTGGGGTCACCCCTCCACTTT
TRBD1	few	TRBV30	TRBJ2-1	CAWTDRNSYNEQFF	TGTGCCTGGACGGACAGGAACTCCTACAATGAGCAGTTCTTC
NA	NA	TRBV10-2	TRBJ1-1	CASSESARGTEAFF	TGCGCCAGCAGTGAGAGTGCTAGGGGCACTGAAGCTTTCTTT
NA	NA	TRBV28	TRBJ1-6	CASSLHSNNSPLHF	TGTGCCAGCAGTTTGCACAGCAATAATTCACCCCTCCACTTT
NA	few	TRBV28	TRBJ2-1	CASSLGPGYNEQFF	TGTGCCAGCAGTTTAGGCCCCGGGTACAATGAGCAGTTCTTC
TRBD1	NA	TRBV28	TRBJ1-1	CASSFIGRGRGLNTEAFF	TGTGCCAGCAGTTTCATAGGCAGGGGGCGCGGGCTGAACACTGAAGCTTTCTTT
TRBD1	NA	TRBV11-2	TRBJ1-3	CASSPTGPGNTIYF	TGTGCCAGCAGCCCGACAGGGCCTGGAAACACCATATATTTT
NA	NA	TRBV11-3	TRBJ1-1	CASSSKNTEAFF	TGTGCCAGCAGCTCAAAGAACACTGAAGCTTTCTTT
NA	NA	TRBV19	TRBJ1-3	CASSIFLGQTNSGNTIYF	TGTGCCAGTAGTATATTTCTCGGACAGACCAACTCTGGAAACACCATATATTTT
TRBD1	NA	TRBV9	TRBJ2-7	CASSFRTGEYEQYF	TGTGCCAGCAGCTTCAGGACAGGAGAATACGAGCAGTACTTC
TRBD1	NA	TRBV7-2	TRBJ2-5	CASSLRSRGHETQYF	TGTGCCAGCAGCTTAAGGTCCAGGGGGCATGAGACCCAGTACTTC
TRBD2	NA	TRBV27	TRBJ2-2	CASRLAGLAGGGELFF	TGTGCCAGCAGACTGGCGGGACTAGCGGGAGGCGGGGAGCTGTTTTTT
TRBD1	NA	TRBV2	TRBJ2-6	CASSDESWTGSSTNVLTF	TGTGCCAGCAGCGACGAAAGTTGGACAGGCTCTTCGACCAACGTCCTGACTTTC
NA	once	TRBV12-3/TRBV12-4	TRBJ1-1	CASSQGGEAEAFF	TGTGCCAGCAGCCAGGGTGGTGAGGCTGAAGCTTTCTTT
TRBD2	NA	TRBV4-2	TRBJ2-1	CASSPRLAGGSEQFF	TGTGCCAGCAGCCCAAGACTAGCGGGAGGGAGTGAGCAGTTCTTC
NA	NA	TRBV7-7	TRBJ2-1	CASSSDPQGSEQFF	TGTGCTAGCAGTTCAGACCCCCAGGGTAGCGAGCAGTTCTTC
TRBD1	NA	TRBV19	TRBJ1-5	CASSTGTGRGIGQPQHF	TGTGCCAGTAGTACGGGGACAGGGCGAGGTATAGGGCAGCCCCAGCATTTT
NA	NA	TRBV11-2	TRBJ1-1	CASSLGGNLNTEAFF	TGTGCCAGCAGCTTAGGAGGCAACCTGAACACTGAAGCTTTCTTT
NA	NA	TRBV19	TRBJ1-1	CASSILGGTEAFF	TGTGCCAGTAGTATACTGGGGGGCACTGAAGCTTTCTTT
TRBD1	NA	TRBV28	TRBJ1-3	CASTGTGGSGNTIYF	TGTGCCAGTACCGGGACAGGGGGCTCTGGAAACACCATATATTTT